This TCR beta chain came from a study of shared clonotypes between healthy human individuals. General study findings and limits: Generally, naive subsets (rather than memory subsets) showed larger estimated richness. Between four donors, naive CD4 clonotypes were shared at a level of about 5%.

Positive CCR7 selection of CD45RO-negative cells yielded the naive CD8 cells, and terminally differentiated effector memory CD45RA+ cells were excluded. Trimming shortened V by 5 bases and J by 2 bases, and 19 bases separated the two germline ends. This CDR3 is 16 amino acids long. In germline, CDR1 is SGHTA, CDR2 FQGNSA. As concerns this clone: The target antigen is unknown.

In the authors' methods: In the immunoSEQ data, sequences were junction-only and lacked quality scores, so filtering differed. Assay: immunoSEQ multiplex PCR; the TCRdb copy retains only in-frame clones and omits some. V, J and clone size are taken as reported in that table, and D and trimming were inferred from the DNA itself. The top ten hold under 2% of the sample, which has about 2.2 million clones, roughly 91% seen once. The sequenced sample was naive CD8+ T cells from PBMCs. This receptor was identified in a man aged 18 to 35 in good health. Some clones in this sample may be carry-over from other donors' samples. The chain joins TRBV7-2 to TRBJ2-7, with D tentatively TRBD1 (5 bases). This CDR3 is CASSPRAGGIPYEQYF. The CDR3 bases are TGTGCCAGCAGCCCCAGGGCCGGTGGGATCCCCTACGAGCAGTACTTC.